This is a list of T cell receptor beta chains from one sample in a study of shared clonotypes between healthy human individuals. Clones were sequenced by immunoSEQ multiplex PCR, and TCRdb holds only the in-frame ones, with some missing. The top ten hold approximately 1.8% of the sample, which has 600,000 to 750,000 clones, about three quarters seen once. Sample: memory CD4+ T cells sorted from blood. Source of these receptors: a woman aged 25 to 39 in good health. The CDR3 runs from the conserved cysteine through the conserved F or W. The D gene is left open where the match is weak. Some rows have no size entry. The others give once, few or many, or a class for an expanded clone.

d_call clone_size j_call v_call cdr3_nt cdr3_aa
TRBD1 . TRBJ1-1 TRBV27 TGTGCCAGCAGTAACCCGGGACAGGGGAACACTGAAGCTTTCTTT CASSNPGQGNTEAFF
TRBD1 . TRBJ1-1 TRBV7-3 TGTGCCAGCAGCTCCGGGACAGCCTCCGCCGAAGCTTTCTTT CASSSGTASAEAFF
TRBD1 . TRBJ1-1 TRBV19 TGTGCCAGTAGTAAAGGGGACAGCATGAACACTGAAGCTTTCTTT CASSKGDSMNTEAFF
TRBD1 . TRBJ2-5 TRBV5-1 TGCGCCAGCAGCTTGTACGGGACAGGGGTGACCCAGTACTTC CASSLYGTGVTQYF
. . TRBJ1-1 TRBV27 TGTGCCAGTTGGGGCCGGAGGAACACTGAAGCTTTCTTT CASWGRRNTEAFF
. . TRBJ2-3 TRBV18 TGTGCCAGCTCACCACCGTCACAACGAATGCATAGCACAGATACGCAGTATTTT CASSPPSQRMHSTDTQYF
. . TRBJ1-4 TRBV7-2 TGTGCCAGCAGGGACAGCGGTAATGAAAAACTGTTTTTT CASRDSGNEKLFF
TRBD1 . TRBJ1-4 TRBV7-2 TGTGCCTCCCGGAGATCAGGGGGGACAACTAATGAAAAACTGTTTTTT CASRRSGGTTNEKLFF
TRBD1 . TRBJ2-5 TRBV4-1 TGCGCCAGCAGCCCAGGGAAAATTACAGGGGGTGGCGAGACCCAGTACTTC CASSPGKITGGGETQYF
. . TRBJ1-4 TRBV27 TGTGCCAGCAGTTCACGGGGTGAAAAACTGTTTTTT CASSSRGEKLFF
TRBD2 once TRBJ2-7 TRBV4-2 TGTGCCAGCAGCTATCGGACTAGCGGGACCTACGAGCAGTACTTC CASSYRTSGTYEQYF
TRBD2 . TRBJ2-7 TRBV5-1 TGCGCCAGCAGCGGCCGGACTAGCGGGAGAGGCGAGCAGTACTTC CASSGRTSGRGEQYF
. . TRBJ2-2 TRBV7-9 TGTGCCACTGAATACACGAACACCGGGGAGCTGTTTTTT CATEYTNTGELFF
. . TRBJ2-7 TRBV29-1 TGCAGCGTTGCTGGCGGTTCCTACGAGCAGTACTTC CSVAGGSYEQYF
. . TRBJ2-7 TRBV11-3 TGTGCCAGCATCTCCGGATTTCCGGGTTCCTACGAGCAGTACTTC CASISGFPGSYEQYF
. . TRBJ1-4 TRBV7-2 TGTGCCAGCAGCTTACGTGGGCAGCATAATGAAAAACTGTTTTTT CASSLRGQHNEKLFF
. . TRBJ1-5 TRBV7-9 TGTGCCAGCAGCCCTGGGGGGGCCCGTCAGCCCCAGCATTTT CASSPGGARQPQHF
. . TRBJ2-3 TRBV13 TGTGCCAGCAGTTTGACAGTGGCGTGGGATACGCAGTATTTT CASSLTVAWDTQYF
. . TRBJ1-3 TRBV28 TGTGCCAGCAGTTTTCAGGGGTCCGTCGGAAACACCATATATTTT CASSFQGSVGNTIYF
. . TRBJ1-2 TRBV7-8 TGTGCCAGCAGCTTAGGTCTAGTCGTTGGCTACACCTTC CASSLGLVVGYTF
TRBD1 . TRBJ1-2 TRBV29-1 TGCAGCGTCCGGACCCGGGACAGGGGACAAAGTAACTATGGCTACACCTTC CSVRTRDRGQSNYGYTF
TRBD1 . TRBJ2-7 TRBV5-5 TGTGCCAGCAGCTGGGGATCAGGGGGCTCCTACGAGCAGTACTTC CASSWGSGGSYEQYF
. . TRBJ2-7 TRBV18 TGTGCCAGCTCACCCAGGGACCCTCAGAGCGAGCAGTACTTC CASSPRDPQSEQYF
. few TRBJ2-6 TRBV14 TGTGCCAGCAGCCAAGGGCGGTACTCTGGGGCCAACGTCCTGACTTTC CASSQGRYSGANVLTF
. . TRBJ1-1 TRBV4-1 TGCGCCAGCAGCCAAGATTCGGGGGTACTCACTGAAGCTTTCTTT CASSQDSGVLTEAFF
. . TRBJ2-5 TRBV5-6 TGTGCCAGCAGCTTCTTCGGGCCTCGTACCCAAGAGACCCAGTACTTC CASSFFGPRTQETQYF
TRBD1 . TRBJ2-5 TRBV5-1 TGCGCCAGCAGCCGGGACAGGGTGAAAGAGACCCAGTACTTC CASSRDRVKETQYF
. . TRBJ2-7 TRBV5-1 TGCGCCAGCAGCTCCGACGACAGAGAGCAGTACTTC CASSSDDREQYF
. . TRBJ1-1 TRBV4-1 TGCGCCAGCAGCCAGGTCTGGGGGGCGAACACTGAAGCTTTCTTT CASSQVWGANTEAFF
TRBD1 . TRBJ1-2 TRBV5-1 TGCGCCAGCCGGGACAGGGGGACGTCGAACTATGGCTACACCTTC CASRDRGTSNYGYTF
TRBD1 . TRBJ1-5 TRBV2 TGTGCCAGCAGTCCGGACAGGGGTAATCAGCCCCAGCATTTT CASSPDRGNQPQHF
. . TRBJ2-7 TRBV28 TGTGCCAGCAGTTTGGTAGGGATCGAGCAGTACTTC CASSLVGIEQYF
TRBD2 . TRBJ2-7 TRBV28 TGTGCCAGCCAGGCTATTCTAGCGGGCTACGAGCAGTACTTC CASQAILAGYEQYF
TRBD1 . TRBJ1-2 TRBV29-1 TGCAGCGGGGGACAGGGTACCTATGGCTACACCTTC CSGGQGTYGYTF
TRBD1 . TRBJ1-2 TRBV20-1 TGCAGTGCTGGGACAGTTGGTGGCTACACCTTC CSAGTVGGYTF
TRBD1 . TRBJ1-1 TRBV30 TGTGCCTGGAGCCCCTCAATAGTCCCGGGACAGGGTGGGGAAGCTTTCTTT CAWSPSIVPGQGGEAFF
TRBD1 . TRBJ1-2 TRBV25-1 TGTGCCAGCAGTGATGGGGGGGACAGGGCACTCTGGTATGGCTACACCTTC CASSDGGDRALWYGYTF
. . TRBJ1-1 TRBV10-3 TGTGCCAGCAGTTACAGCGGACACCTGAACACTGAAGCTTTCTTT CASSYSGHLNTEAFF
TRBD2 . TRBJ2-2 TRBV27 TGTGCCAGCAGTTTCGGGCGGCGGGGGTTCACCGGGGAGCTGTTTTTT CASSFGRRGFTGELFF
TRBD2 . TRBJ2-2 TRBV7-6 TGTGCCAGCAGCTTAACTAGCGCACAGAACACCGGGGAGCTGTTTTTT CASSLTSAQNTGELFF
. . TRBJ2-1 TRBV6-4 TGTGCCAGCAGTGGGGCTCGTGGCAATGAGCAGTTCTTC CASSGARGNEQFF